Listed below are T cell receptor beta chains from one sample, sequenced in a study of CD8+CD57+ T cells in acquired aplastic anemia. Each CDR3 protein is one row after TCRdb ran MiXCR on the reads. The sample has fewer than 80,000 distinct CDR3 sequences, roughly 72% seen once. Sequencing input: sorted CD4+, CD8+, or CD8+CD57+ T cells (not recorded which) from PBMCs. The receptors shown here come from a human donor with aplastic anemia. Both conserved end residues are part of each CDR3. The order of the fields is clone size, D gene, J gene, V gene, CDR3 protein, CDR3 DNA. A D gene is named only where the DNA matches it firmly. The listing skips clone size in some rows; elsewhere it reads once, few, many or a size class.

clone size: -; D gene: -; J gene: TRBJ2-5; V gene: TRBV20-1; CDR3 protein: CSAPADGETQYF; CDR3 DNA: TGCAGTGCCCCAGCGGACGGGGAGACCCAGTACTTC
clone size: many; D gene: TRBD2; J gene: TRBJ2-5; V gene: TRBV12-3/TRBV12-4; CDR3 protein: CASGLAGAETQYF; CDR3 DNA: TGTGCCAGCGGACTAGCGGGAGCAGAGACCCAGTACTTC
clone size: -; D gene: TRBD1; J gene: TRBJ2-7; V gene: TRBV29-1; CDR3 protein: CSVGDSTAEQYF; CDR3 DNA: TGCAGCGTTGGGGACAGTACGGCCGAGCAGTACTTC
clone size: -; D gene: -; J gene: TRBJ2-7; V gene: TRBV19; CDR3 protein: CASSTGEGLREQYF; CDR3 DNA: TGTGCCAGTAGTACAGGGGAGGGTCTGAGGGAGCAGTACTTC
clone size: -; D gene: TRBD2; J gene: TRBJ2-1; V gene: TRBV5-1; CDR3 protein: CASNTLAGGPHEQFF; CDR3 DNA: TGCGCCAGTAACACACTAGCGGGAGGGCCTCACGAGCAGTTCTTC
clone size: -; D gene: -; J gene: TRBJ2-1; V gene: TRBV10-3; CDR3 protein: CAVSRQGAVEQFF; CDR3 DNA: TGTGCCGTCTCCCGCCAGGGCGCCGTTGAGCAGTTCTTC
clone size: -; D gene: TRBD2; J gene: TRBJ2-4; V gene: TRBV29-1; CDR3 protein: CSVELAGENIQYF; CDR3 DNA: TGCAGCGTTGAGCTAGCGGGAGAAAACATTCAGTACTTC
clone size: once; D gene: TRBD2; J gene: TRBJ2-7; V gene: TRBV7-6; CDR3 protein: CASSLGALGTSGTGEQYF; CDR3 DNA: TGTGCCAGCAGCTTAGGAGCCCTAGGGACTAGCGGGACAGGCGAGCAGTACTTC
clone size: few; D gene: -; J gene: TRBJ2-7; V gene: TRBV24-1; CDR3 protein: CATSPSDGPYEQYF; CDR3 DNA: TGTGCCACCAGTCCCAGTGATGGCCCCTACGAGCAGTACTTC
clone size: -; D gene: TRBD1; J gene: TRBJ1-2; V gene: TRBV29-1; CDR3 protein: CSVATGALGYGYTF; CDR3 DNA: TGCAGCGTTGCGACAGGGGCGCTAGGCTATGGCTACACCTTC
clone size: -; D gene: TRBD2; J gene: TRBJ2-5; V gene: TRBV20-1; CDR3 protein: CSARNPAGVGGTQYF; CDR3 DNA: TGCAGTGCTAGGAATCCAGCGGGAGTTGGGGGGACCCAGTACTTC
clone size: -; D gene: -; J gene: TRBJ1-2; V gene: TRBV5-8; CDR3 protein: CASSLGYRDGYTF; CDR3 DNA: TGTGCCAGCAGCTTGGGATACAGGGATGGCTACACCTTC
clone size: few; D gene: -; J gene: TRBJ2-7; V gene: TRBV15; CDR3 protein: CATSPRDGAYEQYF; CDR3 DNA: TGTGCCACCAGTCCTAGGGACGGGGCCTACGAGCAGTACTTC
clone size: -; D gene: -; J gene: TRBJ2-3; V gene: TRBV7-9; CDR3 protein: CGAESTDTQYF; CDR3 DNA: TGCGGGGCGGAGTCTACAGATACGCAGTATTTT
clone size: -; D gene: -; J gene: TRBJ1-2; V gene: TRBV10-3; CDR3 protein: CASVGGYTF; CDR3 DNA: TGTGCCTCGGTGGGTGGCTACACCTTC
clone size: -; D gene: -; J gene: TRBJ1-6; V gene: TRBV7-9; CDR3 protein: CASSLTRNSPLHF; CDR3 DNA: TGTGCCAGCAGCTTAACGAGAAATTCACCCCTCCACTTT
clone size: -; D gene: TRBD1; J gene: TRBJ1-5; V gene: TRBV20-1; CDR3 protein: CSARRGQENQPRHF; CDR3 DNA: TGCAGTGCTAGACGAGGACAGGAGAATCAGCCCCGGCATTTT
clone size: few; D gene: -; J gene: TRBJ2-1; V gene: TRBV15; CDR3 protein: CATSRDRTNEQFF; CDR3 DNA: TGTGCCACCAGCAGAGACAGGACAAATGAGCAGTTCTTC
clone size: -; D gene: TRBD1; J gene: TRBJ2-6; V gene: TRBV2; CDR3 protein: CASSTGTGALRILTF; CDR3 DNA: TGTGCCAGCAGTACGGGGACAGGGGCCCTTCGCATCCTGACTTTC
clone size: -; D gene: -; J gene: TRBJ2-5; V gene: TRBV2; CDR3 protein: CASSPQETQYF; CDR3 DNA: TGTGCCAGCAGCCCCCAAGAGACCCAGTACTTC
clone size: few; D gene: -; J gene: TRBJ2-7; V gene: TRBV7-8; CDR3 protein: CASSLAFGEQYF; CDR3 DNA: TGTGCCAGCAGCTTAGCATTCGGCGAGCAGTACTTC
clone size: -; D gene: -; J gene: TRBJ2-1; V gene: TRBV11-2; CDR3 protein: CASSFEGGTIGEQFF; CDR3 DNA: TGTGCCAGCAGCTTTGAGGGAGGCACAATAGGTGAGCAGTTCTTC
clone size: few; D gene: -; J gene: TRBJ2-2; V gene: TRBV15; CDR3 protein: CATSTIRFGPGELFF; CDR3 DNA: TGTGCCACCAGCACCATCCGGTTCGGACCGGGGGAGCTGTTTTTT
clone size: -; D gene: -; J gene: TRBJ2-7; V gene: TRBV7-9; CDR3 protein: CASSPGSAYEQYF; CDR3 DNA: TGTGCCAGCAGCCCCGGGAGCGCCTACGAGCAGTACTTC
clone size: -; D gene: -; J gene: TRBJ2-7; V gene: TRBV7-9; CDR3 protein: CASSLDRYSHEQYF; CDR3 DNA: TGTGCCAGCAGCCTAGACAGGTATTCCCACGAGCAGTACTTC